The 17 T cell receptor beta chains in this list originate from one sample, sequenced in a study of CXCR3-negative and CXCR3-positive naive CD8 T cells. The libraries of TRB cDNA were constructed through 5' RACE using UMI labels. TCRdb re-called the 5' RACE reads and gives one entry per CDR3 protein, without DNA. Reported are around 40,000 distinct CDR3 sequences; the ten largest clones contain approximately 14%. The material sequenced was memory CD8+ T cells from blood. These receptors all come from a human donor in good health. Some clones in this sample may be carry-over from other donors' samples.

The rearrangement uses TRBV20-1 and TRBJ2-2; without DNA, the TCRdb call of TRBD2 cannot be checked. The CDR3 is 18 amino acids. Germline V lookup: CDR1 DFQATT, CDR2 SNEGSKA (reference sequence). The CDR3 is CSASSPLAGGGVTGELFF.

The chain joins TRBV6-5 to TRBJ2-1; TCRdb outputs TRBD2, but without DNA this stays unchecked. This CDR3 region has 15 residues. Per the germline V gene, CDR1 is MNHEY and CDR2 is SVGAGI. The CDR3 spells CASSPTSGHYNEQFF.

The V call is TRBV29-1, the J call TRBJ1-5; the TRBD1 assignment by TCRdb is unverifiable without DNA. The germline CDR1 and CDR2 sequences are SQVTM and ANQGSEA. The CDR3 is 12 residues long. This CDR3 is CSVAEGGQPQHF.

V usage is TRBV4-3 and J usage is TRBJ1-6; TCRdb indicates TRBD1, and absent DNA this call remains unverified. Germline loops: CDR1 LGHNA, CDR2 YSLEER. CDR3 length equals 18 residues. The CDR3: CASSQYYIPGTGDSPLHF.

This chain links TRBV15 with TRBJ2-3; TCRdb indicates TRBD2, and absent DNA this call remains unverified. Germline-derived CDR1 and CDR2 are LNHNV and YYDKDF (reference sequence). This CDR3 region has 15 residues. The CDR3 is CATGVQRGSTDTQYF. Together with reference TRBV15 and TRBJ2-3, the CDR3 gives the full variable domain: DAMVIQNPRYQVTQFGKPVTLSCSQTLNHNVMYWYQQKSSQAPKLLFHYYDKDFNNEADTPDNFQSRRPNTSFCFLDIRSPGLGDTAMYLCATGVQRGSTDTQYFGPGTRLTVL.

The chain recombines TRBV29-1 with TRBJ1-1. Germline V CDR1 and CDR2: SQVTM, ANQGSEA. The CDR3 is 13 residues long. CDR3 amino acids: CSAWSGDSTEAFF.

The chain joins TRBV19 to TRBJ1-1; TCRdb lists TRBD1, though no DNA is available to test this call. Germline V gene lookup returns CDR1 LNHDA and CDR2 SQIVND (reference sequence). The CDR3 is 16 residues long. CDR3: CASSIVGRGWNTEAFF. Combining the CDR3 with reference TRBV19 and TRBJ1-1 gives the whole variable domain DGGITQSPKYLFRKEGQNVTLSCEQNLNHDAMYWYRQDPGQGLRLIYYSQIVNDFQKGDIAEGYSVSREKKESFPLTVTSAQKNPTAFYLCASSIVGRGWNTEAFFGQGTRLTVV.

The V call is TRBV7-6, the J call TRBJ2-2; TCRdb reports TRBD1, a call that lacks DNA to check it against. The CDR3 is 14 amino acids. Germline assignment: CDR1 SGHVS and CDR2 FNYEAQ. CDR3 loop: CASSAPTGAGELFF.

V gene TRBV29-1 combines with J gene TRBJ1-2. The CDR3 runs 12 residues. Germline V lookup: CDR1 SQVTM, CDR2 ANQGSEA. The chain's CDR3 is CSVVWGNYGYTF.

V gene TRBV7-9 combines with J gene TRBJ2-7. CDR1 and CDR2 from the germline V gene are SEHNR and FQNEAQ (reference sequence). The CDR3 has 11 residues. The chain's CDR3 is CASSADYEQYF.

J is TRBJ1-1 and V is TRBV7-2; TCRdb returns TRBD1, unconfirmable since there is no DNA. Germline-derived CDR1 and CDR2 are SGHTA and FQGNSA. The CDR3 has 14 residues. CDR3 in amino acids: CASSLAYSGTEAFF.

V usage is TRBV7-3 and J usage is TRBJ1-1. The CDR3 contains 13 residues. Germline V CDR1 and CDR2: SGHTA, FQGTGA. The CDR3: CASSLYTGTEAFF.

This chain connects TRBV6-4 to TRBJ2-3; lacking DNA, the TRBD1 call made by TCRdb goes unchecked. The CDR3 loop spans 13 amino acids. CDR1 is MRHNA and CDR2 is SNTAGT in the germline V gene. The chain's CDR3 is CASSGTGLDTQYF.

The chain employs TRBV9 and TRBJ1-1; TCRdb proposes TRBD1, but this gene call is untestable without DNA. The CDR3 totals 14 residues. Germline V gene data show CDR1 as SGDLS and CDR2 as YYNGEE. CDR3 region: CASSVEGADTEALF.

The chain couples TRBV7-9 to TRBJ1-6; TCRdb's D call of TRBD1 is untestable without DNA. Germline CDR1 reads SEHNR; CDR2 reads FQNEAQ (reference sequence). This CDR3 has 14 residues. The CDR3 is CASSWDRVGSPLHF. The full variable domain, rest sourced from reference TRBV7-9 and TRBJ1-6, is DTGVSQNPRHKITKRGQNVTFRCDPISEHNRLYWYRQTLGQGPEFLTYFQNEAQLEKSRLLSDRFSAERPKGSFSTLEIQRTEQGDSAMYLCASSWDRVGSPLHFGNGTRLTVT.

The chain joins TRBV2 to TRBJ2-7; TCRdb's D call of TRBD2 is untestable without DNA. The germline CDR1 and CDR2 sequences are SNHLY and FYNNEI. The CDR3 runs 17 residues. The CDR3 region is CASSEGWTSGPRSEQYF.

The chain links TRBV29-1 to TRBJ1-1. This CDR3 is 13 amino acids long. CDR1 is SQVTM, CDR2 ANQGSEA, per germline. This CDR3 reads CSVDPDMNTEAFF.